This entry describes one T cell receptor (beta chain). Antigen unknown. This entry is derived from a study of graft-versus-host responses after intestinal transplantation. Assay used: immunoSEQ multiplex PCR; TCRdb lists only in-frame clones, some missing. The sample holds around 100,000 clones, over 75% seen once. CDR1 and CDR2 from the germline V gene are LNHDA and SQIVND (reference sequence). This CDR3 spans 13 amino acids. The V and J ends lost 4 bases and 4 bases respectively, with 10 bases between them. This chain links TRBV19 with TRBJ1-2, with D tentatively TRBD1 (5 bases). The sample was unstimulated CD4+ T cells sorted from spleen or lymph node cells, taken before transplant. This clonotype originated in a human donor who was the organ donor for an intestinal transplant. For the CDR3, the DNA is TGTGCCAGTAGTACCGACAGTTTCTATGGCTACACCTTC. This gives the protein CASSTDSFYGYTF.